One sample yielded the 25 T cell receptor beta chains listed below, sequenced in a study of post-analysis software for immune sequencing data. Overall study findings and caveats: Compared with controls, patients had more of five TRBV segments, including TRBV5-6, TRBV5-1 and TRBV20-1.

Built from TCR beta cDNA, the libraries had unique molecular identifiers in them. TCRdb reanalysed the PCR reads using MiXCR and keeps one entry per CDR3 protein. The sample holds about 500,000 distinct CDR3 sequences, approximately 45% seen once. Which antigens these TCRs recognize remains unknown. Sequencing used blood. Receptor source: a girl aged 5-17 years with multiple sclerosis.

V gene TRBV3-1 combines with J gene TRBJ2-7; TRBD1 agrees at 10 bases. Per the germline V gene, CDR1 is LGHDT and CDR2 is YNNKEL (reference sequence). The CDR3 has 14 amino acids. J lost 4 bases, V lost 3 bases, and 3 bases had no gene match. CDR3 sequence reads: CASSHPGQGYEQYF. CDR3 nucleotide sequence: TGTGCCAGCAGCCATCCGGGACAGGGGTACGAGCAGTACTTC.

The chain links TRBV20-1 to TRBJ2-5; the match to TRBD2 covers 7 bases. There are 13 residues in the CDR3. V lost 3 bases and J lost 5; bases outside the gene matches: 6. Germline CDR1 DFQATT, CDR2 SNEGSKA (reference sequence). CDR3 sequence reads: CSASGGSKETQYF. The DNA for the CDR3 is TGCAGTGCTAGTGGCGGGAGTAAGGAGACCCAGTACTTC.

This chain connects TRBV24-1 to TRBJ2-5, with a possible D match to TRBD1 (6 bases). The CDR3 sequence is 15 residues long. V shed 5 bases and J shed 5 bases, with 17 bases lying between them. Germline lookup yields CDR1 KGHDR and CDR2 SFDVKD. The CDR3 bases are TGTGCCACCAGTGTCAGGACTGGGGGCGTGGAGACCCAGTACTTC. Amino acid sequence: CATSVRTGGVETQYF.

The rearrangement joins TRBV12-3 or TRBV12-4 to TRBJ2-1; 9 bases map to TRBD2. The ends lost 6 bases at V and 3 bases at J; junction bases unmatched: 9. This CDR3 comprises 16 residues. CDR3 residues: CASSTRLAGNYNEQFF. The CDR3 DNA sequence: TGTGCCAGCAGCACCAGGCTAGCGGGGAACTACAATGAGCAGTTCTTC.

The V and J genes are TRBV5-1 and TRBJ1-1; TRBD1 matches 7 bases. CDR3 length equals 14 residues. The germline V gene encodes CDR1 SGHRS and CDR2 YFSETQ. The junction had 4 bases not matched to a gene; V was cut back by 3 bases and J by 2 bases. CDR3 nucleotides: TGCGCCAGCAGCTGGGGACAGTTCAACACTGAAGCTTTCTTT. This sequence encodes CASSWGQFNTEAFF.

The gene calls are TRBV7-3 and TRBJ2-1, with a possible D match to TRBD2 (6 bases). This CDR3 region has 14 residues. In germline, CDR1 is SGHTA, CDR2 FQGTGA. The germline V and J ends were trimmed by 2 bases and 8 bases, with 13 bases remaining between them. The CDR3 spells CASSLGTGAYEQFF. Here the CDR3 DNA reads TGTGCCAGCAGCTTAGGCACGGGAGCGTATGAGCAGTTCTTC.

This chain uses TRBV20-1 with TRBJ2-1, with D perhaps matching TRBD2 (6 bases). Trimming stripped 0 bases from V and 0 bases from J, with 12 bases between. The CDR3 extends over 16 amino acids. Germline lookup yields CDR1 DFQATT and CDR2 SNEGSKA (reference sequence). The chain's CDR3 is CSARERGGNSYNEQFF. CDR3 nucleotides: TGCAGTGCTAGAGAAAGGGGAGGAAACTCCTACAATGAGCAGTTCTTC.

This clonotype was counted a few times. V gene TRBV20-1 combines with J gene TRBJ2-1; the match to TRBD2 covers 8 bases. Per the germline V gene, CDR1 is DFQATT and CDR2 is SNEGSKA (reference sequence). The ends lost 0 bases at V and 6 bases at J; junction bases unmatched: 10. The CDR3 covers 16 residues. For the CDR3, the DNA is TGCAGTGCTAGAGATTTTACAGCGGGAGAGGGCAATGAGCAGTTCTTC. Its translation is CSARDFTAGEGNEQFF.

The chain has TRBV29-1 and TRBJ1-2; D is possibly TRBD1 (5 bases). V was pared by 4 bases and J by 8 bases, with 14 bases between. CDR1 SQVTM and CDR2 ANQGSEA come from the germline V gene. The CDR3 has 12 amino acids. The CDR3 protein is CSVVSRDEGYTF. CDR3 coding DNA: TGCAGCGTTGTATCCAGGGATGAGGGCTACACCTTC. The full variable domain, rest sourced from reference TRBV29-1 and TRBJ1-2, is SAVISQKPSRDICQRGTSLTIQCQVDSQVTMMFWYRQQPGQSLTLIATANQGSEATYESGFVIDKFPISRPNLTFSTLTVSNMSPEDSSIYLCSVVSRDEGYTFGSGTRLTVV.

A remark on this clonotype: A junction boundary mismatches the germline segment, possibly from a read error. The chain carries TRBV5-1 and TRBJ2-6, with unresolved D. CDR3 size: 16 residues. CDR1 SGHRS and CDR2 YFSETQ come from the germline V gene. CDR3 bases: TGCGCCAACAGCTTGGTGGGGTCAATGGGGGCCAACGTCCTGACTTTC. Protein product: CANSLVGSMGANVLTF. The whole variable domain, remainder taken from reference TRBV5-1 and TRBJ2-6, is KAGVTQTPRYLIKTRGQQVTLSCSPISGHRSVSWYQQTPGQGLQFLFEYFSETQRNKGNFPGRFSGRQFSNSRSEMNVSTLELGDSALYLCANSLVGSMGANVLTFGAGSRLTVL.

Comments on this clonotype: Mismatch with germline at one junction end may stem from a read error. The chain carries TRBV7-9 and TRBJ2-7; D possibly matches TRBD1 or TRBD2 (5 bases each). The CDR3 is 14 amino acids. The germline V gene encodes CDR1 SEHNR and CDR2 FQNEAQ (reference sequence). CDR3 coding DNA: TGTGCCAGCAGCTTCGACGGGACCTCCCACGAGCAGTACTTC. Residues: CASSFDGTSHEQYF.

The V gene is TRBV5-5, the J gene TRBJ1-5; D might be TRBD1 (5 bases). Germline V lookup: CDR1 SGHKS, CDR2 YYEKEE (reference sequence). The CDR3 length is 15 residues. Trimming took off 4 bases at V and 3 bases at J, with 14 bases between the two ends. CDR3 in amino acids: CASSRDGTTNQPQHF. CDR3 DNA: TGTGCCAGCAGCAGGGACGGGACTACCAATCAGCCCCAGCATTTT.

The DNA for the CDR3 is TGTGCCAGCAGTTTTACGTTGGGACTAGCGGGAGGAACCCACAATGAGCAGTTCTTC. Its translation: CASSFTLGLAGGTHNEQFF. This rearrangement joins TRBV12-3 or TRBV12-4 to TRBJ2-1; TRBD2 agrees at 15 bases. The CDR3 runs to 19 residues. V trimming: 3 bases; J trimming: 5 bases; junction bases outside the gene matches: 11.

A few counts support this clonotype. J is TRBJ2-7 and V is TRBV5-1; the D is unclear. Germline lookup yields CDR1 SGHRS and CDR2 YFSETQ. V gave up 0 bases and J gave up 3 bases, with 10 bases separating them. The CDR3 sequence is 14 residues long. Here the CDR3 DNA reads TGCGCCAGCAGCTTGGTGGGAATGGGCTACGAGCAGTACTTC. Translating gives CASSLVGMGYEQYF.

The rearrangement links TRBV3-1 to TRBJ2-5; 7 bases line up with TRBD1. The end of the DNA aligns better with TRBJ2-7, so the J call may be wrong. Germline V CDR1 and CDR2: LGHDT, YNNKEL (reference sequence). This CDR3 region has 16 residues. This chain's CDR3 is CASSQGTGALNYEQYF. As DNA, the CDR3 is TGTGCCAGCAGCCAGGGTACAGGGGCCCTCAATTACGAGCAGTACTTC.

This clonotype was observed once. The rearrangement uses TRBV20-1 and TRBJ1-2, with 9 bases lining up with TRBD1. CDR3 length equals 15 residues. The V gene end was trimmed by 3 bases and the J gene end by 5 bases; junction bases not matched to a gene: 10. Germline V gene sequence: CDR1 DFQATT, CDR2 SNEGSKA (reference sequence). CDR3 loop: CSASKPAGQGYGYTF. The CDR3 DNA follows: TGCAGTGCTAGCAAACCCGCGGGACAGGGTTATGGCTACACCTTC.

This chain uses TRBV20-1 with TRBJ2-1; D perhaps matches TRBD2 (6 bases). Germline CDR1 reads DFQATT; CDR2 reads SNEGSKA (reference sequence). V was shortened by 4 bases and J by 6 bases, with 13 bases between the two germline ends. This CDR3 is built from 13 residues. The CDR3 region has the DNA TGCAGTGCTATGCGGGACGACGGCAATGAGCAGTTCTTC. Amino acids: CSAMRDDGNEQFF.

Of note for this clonotype: Sequence at one end of the junction differs from germline and may be a read error. The chain employs TRBV7-9 and TRBJ1-2; 8 bases align to TRBD1. The length of the CDR3 is 13 residues. Looked up from germline, CDR1 is SEHNR and CDR2 is FQNEAQ (reference sequence). CDR3 bases: TGTGCCGGCAGCCTCGACAGGGGAAGAGGCTACACCTTC. Its protein product is CAGSLDRGRGYTF.

The chain combines TRBV11-2 with TRBJ2-5; 7 nucleotides agree with TRBD2. V lost 4 bases to trimming and J lost 11 bases; unmatched junction nucleotides: 16. Germline CDR1 reads SGHAT; CDR2 reads FQNNGV. This CDR3 is built from 15 residues. The CDR3 spells CASSYSLTSLDEQYF. CDR3 in DNA: TGTGCCAGCAGCTATTCACTGACTAGCTTGGATGAGCAGTACTTC. Full variable domain (missing parts from reference TRBV11-2 and TRBJ2-5): EAGVAQSPRYKIIEKRQSVAFWCNPISGHATLYWYQQILGQGPKLLIQFQNNGVVDDSQLPKDRFSAERLKGVDSTLKIQPAKLEDSAVYLCASSYSLTSLDEQYFGPGTRLLVL.

This clonotype was picked up a small number of times. The V gene is TRBV12-3 or TRBV12-4, the J gene TRBJ1-2; 7 positions match TRBD1. The CDR3 is 16 amino acids. The V gene end was trimmed by 5 bases and the J gene end by 0 bases; junction bases not matched to a gene: 9. The CDR3 loop is CASSPSTGATNYGYTF. CDR3 sequence (DNA): TGTGCCAGCAGTCCTAGCACAGGGGCCACTAACTATGGCTACACCTTC.

The rearrangement links TRBV6-6 to TRBJ1-2; D is undetermined. The V gene lost 7 bases and the J gene lost 8 bases, with 14 bases spanning the gap. Germline CDR1 reads MNHNY; CDR2 reads SVGAGI (reference sequence). The CDR3 covers 12 residues. The CDR3 bases are TGTGCCAGCATTGGGGAGAGTCAGGGCTACACCTTC. Its protein product is CASIGESQGYTF.

The chain uses TRBV5-6 and TRBJ2-3; 8 bases map to TRBD1. The CDR3 runs 15 residues. Per the germline V gene, CDR1 is SGHDT and CDR2 is YYEEEE. J gave up 3 bases and V 1 base, and 4 bases lay outside the gene matches. The CDR3 DNA reads TGTGCCAGCAGCTTGCGACAGGGGTGGACAGATACGCAGTATTTT. This sequence encodes CASSLRQGWTDTQYF.

This clonotype has just a few counts. The chain couples TRBV7-6 to TRBJ2-7; 11 positions match TRBD2. This CDR3 region has 14 residues. The V and J ends lost 5 bases and 2 bases, in that order; junction bases with no gene match: 2. Germline lookup yields CDR1 SGHVS and CDR2 FNYEAQ. CDR3 loop: CASSQTSGTYEQYF. The DNA of the CDR3 is TGTGCCAGCAGCCAGACTAGCGGGACCTACGAGCAGTACTTC.

This clonotype appeared a few times. The rearrangement uses TRBV2 and TRBJ2-6; possible D gene TRBD2, 6 bases. The ends were cut back, 3 bases at V and 3 bases at J, with 12 bases in the middle. The germline gives CDR1 SNHLY, CDR2 FYNNEI. This CDR3 is 16 amino acids long. The CDR3 DNA sequence: TGTGCCAGCAGTGATGTAGGGAGGAGTGGGGCCAACGTCCTGACTTTC. Protein: CASSDVGRSGANVLTF. Variable domain in full (rest from reference TRBV2 and TRBJ2-6): EPEVTQTPSHQVTQMGQEVILRCVPISNHLYFYWYRQILGQKVEFLVSFYNNEISEKSEIFDDQFSVERPDGSNFTLKIRSTKLEDSAMYFCASSDVGRSGANVLTFGAGSRLTVL.

This clonotype was recorded a few times. The rearrangement joins TRBV20-1 to TRBJ2-3; D unresolved. The CDR3 has 16 amino acids. Per germline, CDR1 DFQATT and CDR2 SNEGSKA (reference sequence). V shed 5 bases and J shed 5 bases, with 23 bases lying between them. CDR3 residues: CSAAPKRALSRDTQYF. CDR3 in DNA: TGCAGTGCTGCACCGAAAAGGGCTTTGTCCCGAGATACGCAGTATTTT.